Listed here are 7 T cell receptor delta chains from one sample, sequenced in a study of γδ T cells in repeated Plasmodium falciparum infection. Bulk repertoires came from Vgamma9/Vdelta2+ or Vdelta2-negative gammadelta T cells flow-sorted from PBMC. TCRdb reanalyzed the multiplex PCR reads using CATT. This table holds roughly 86,000 delta-chain clones, 1.4% found once. Source material: gamma-delta T cells from blood. These receptors were taken from a pool of human donors (malaria-infected and uninfected, not separated).

This clone was seen a few times. The protein held in TCRdb is that of a much larger clone and does not match this DNA's translation at residue 13, likely because of a read error; the protein shown is translated from the DNA. The chain has TRDV1 and TRDJ1; 10 bases are a match to TRDD3. There are 22 residues in the CDR3. J was trimmed by 2 bases and V by 4 bases; bases with no gene match: 25. Germline CDR1 is TSWWSYY and CDR2 is QGS. CDR3 loop: CALGVPFLSISYRGIRTDKLIF. The CDR3 region has the DNA TGTGCTCTTGGGGTACCCTTCCTCTCGATCAGTTACAGGGGGATACGGACCGATAAACTCATCTTT.

To note about this clone: For this DNA, TCRdb reports the protein of a much larger clone, which diverges at residue 12, most likely from a read error; the protein presented here is translated directly from the DNA. With the J gene uncalled, the V gene is TRDV2; TRDD3 was called by the table and not checked on the DNA. In germline, CDR1 is GEAIGNYY, CDR2 EKD. This CDR3 is built from 14 residues. CDR3 amino acids: CACDPLGGTDKPIF. In DNA, the CDR3 is TGTGCCTGTGACCCACTGGGGGGTACCGATAAACCCATCTTT.

On this clone: Translating this DNA gives a protein that differs at residue 7 from the TCRdb one, which belongs to a much larger clone; a read error is likely, and the protein shown is this translation. This chain links TRDV1 with TRDJ2; 10 nucleotides align to TRDD3. This CDR3 is built from 20 residues. Germline CDR1 reads TSWWSYY; CDR2 reads QGS. The V segment lost 9 bases and the J segment 0 bases; nucleotides outside the gene matches: 19. CDR3 DNA: TGTGCTCTCAATTGCGTCGGACTGGGGGATCTGGGGGCTTTGACAGCACAACTCTTCTTT. Amino acid sequence: CALNCVGLGDLGALTAQLFF.

This sequence joins TRDV1 and TRDJ1; D is possibly TRDD3 (5 bases). The J gene was not available in TCRdb and was assigned here by matching the DNA to germline segments. From germline, CDR1 is TSWWSYY and CDR2 QGS. The V and J ends lost 4 bases and 1 base respectively, with 31 bases between them. The CDR3 is made up of 21 amino acids. CDR3 sequence: CALGASMHKGIRGGPTDKLIF. The CDR3, as DNA: TGTGCTCTTGGGGCCTCCATGCATAAGGGAATACGCGGGGGTCCCACCGATAAACTCATCTTT.

This clone was found many times. The TCRdb protein, from a much larger clone, departs from this DNA's translation at residue 10, likely by read error; the protein shown derives from the DNA. The chain has TRDV2 and TRDJ2, with TRDD3 matching over 12 bases. J gave up 5 bases and V 3 bases, and 18 bases lay outside the gene matches. The CDR3 has 20 residues. The germline CDR1 and CDR2 sequences are GEAIGNYY and EKD. The CDR3 loop reads CACDPVYPSAGGYGTAQLFF. The CDR3 bases are TGTGCCTGTGACCCTGTATATCCCAGTGCTGGGGGATACGGCACAGCACAACTCTTCTTT.

As to this clone: This likely reflects a read error, since a far larger clone is one base away. At the DNA level, this CDR3 is encoded by other sequences in the same sample as well. The chain couples TRDV1 to TRDJ1; TRDD3 agrees at 12 bases. The CDR3 covers 28 residues. The germline gives CDR1 TSWWSYY, CDR2 QGS. CDR3 nucleotides: TGCGCTCTTGGGGAACTAAGGCCTACTACCTACTGGGGGATACCCCGTAATCTGCTAAATCCGAGGGCCGATAAACTCATCTTT. It yields the protein CALGELRPTTYWGIPRNLLNPRADKLIF.

The table lists this clone with many counts. The protein in TCRdb stems from a much larger clone and differs at residue 18 from this DNA's translation, likely a read error; here the protein is translated from the DNA. The genes are TRDV2 and TRDJ2; 13 positions match TRDD3. Germline CDR1 is GEAIGNYY and CDR2 is EKD. The CDR3 runs 20 residues. The CDR3 protein is CACDPVYPSTGGYGTAQPFF. The CDR3 DNA reads as TGTGCCTGTGACCCTGTATATCCCAGTACTGGGGGATACGGCACAGCACAACCCTTCTTT.